Below are 18 T cell receptor beta chains sequenced from a single sample in a study of cytomegalovirus exposure and HLA in healthy donors. Sequencing used immunoSEQ multiplex PCR; TCRdb keeps in-frame clones, though not all of them. This sample has 100,000 to 150,000 clones; roughly 95% occur once, and the top ten carry 1.7%. The specimen was PBMCs. These receptors all stem from a young man in good health and CMV-seronegative.

The chain couples TRBV18 to TRBJ1-3; D may be TRBD1 (5 bases). The CDR3 has 16 residues. Germline CDR1 KGHSH, CDR2 LQKENI. The ends were cut back, 4 bases at V and 0 bases at J, with 13 bases in the middle. CDR3 sequence (DNA): TGTGCCAGCTCACTCCCCACAGGAAGCTCTGGAAACACCATATATTTT. Residues: CASSLPTGSSGNTIYF.

This clone was seen a single time. V gene TRBV7-2 combines with J gene TRBJ1-1, with 7 bases aligning to TRBD1. The CDR3 is 15 amino acids. The germline CDR1 and CDR2 sequences are SGHTA and FQGNSA. Trimming removed 5 bases from V and 0 bases from J; junction bases left unmatched: 6. CDR3 sequence reads: CASSPWGQMNTEAFF. CDR3 nucleotides: TGTGCCAGCAGCCCCTGGGGACAGATGAACACTGAAGCTTTCTTT.

This chain joins TRBV5-5 and TRBJ2-3; D is possibly TRBD1 (5 bases). This CDR3 contains 15 residues. The germline V gene has CDR1 SGHKS and CDR2 YYEKEE (reference sequence). V was shortened by 2 bases and J by 5 bases, with 15 bases between the two germline ends. The CDR3 bases are TGTGCCAGCAGCTTCGACAGCTACCTGGGAGATACGCAGTATTTT. Encoded protein: CASSFDSYLGDTQYF.

CDR3 nucleotides: TGTGCCAGCAGTATAGGGGGCTCTGGAAACACCATATATTTT. Its protein is CASSIGGSGNTIYF. The chain combines TRBV28 with TRBJ1-3; possibly TRBD1 for D (6 bases). The germline CDR1 and CDR2 sequences are MDHEN and SYDVKM. With 5 bases removed from V and 0 bases from J, the gap between germline ends came to 8 bases. This CDR3 is built from 14 residues.

V usage is TRBV4-3 and J usage is TRBJ2-7, with D tentatively TRBD2 (7 bases). Germline CDR1 is LGHNA and CDR2 is YSLEER. The germline V and J ends were trimmed by 1 base and 3 bases, with 16 bases remaining between them. CDR3 length equals 16 residues. The CDR3 DNA sequence: TGCGCCAGCAGCCAAGTCGGGGGGCCCCCTTTCTACGAGCAGTACTTC. Its protein product is CASSQVGGPPFYEQYF.

The V gene is TRBV29-1, the J gene TRBJ2-1; D is possibly TRBD2 (6 bases). Trimming removed 4 bases at V and 4 bases at J, with 11 bases between. The CDR3 runs to 13 residues. Germline values: CDR1 SQVTM, CDR2 ANQGSEA. The CDR3 sequence is CSVGISGYNEQFF. The DNA of the CDR3 is TGCAGCGTTGGTATTAGCGGTTACAATGAGCAGTTCTTC.

The chain combines TRBV5-1 with TRBJ2-1, with D possibly matching TRBD2 (5 bases). Germline CDR1 reads SGHRS; CDR2 reads YFSETQ. V was clipped by 4 bases and J by 4 bases, with 12 bases between them. This CDR3 region has 14 residues. The CDR3: CASSEGGLYNEQFF. CDR3 DNA sequence: TGCGCCAGCAGCGAAGGCGGACTTTACAATGAGCAGTTCTTC.

The chain links TRBV6-6 to TRBJ2-3; 12 positions match TRBD2. Looked up from germline, CDR1 is MNHNY and CDR2 is SVGAGI (reference sequence). The J segment lost 4 bases and the V segment lost 0 bases, leaving 2 bases of the junction unmatched. This CDR3 has 16 residues. The CDR3 DNA reads as TGTGCCAGCAGTTACTCTGCTAGCGGGAGGGCAGATACGCAGTATTTT. Translated: CASSYSASGRADTQYF.

The chain carries TRBV7-9 and TRBJ1-3; 8 nucleotides align to TRBD1. The CDR3 loop spans 17 amino acids. The V and J ends lost 0 bases and 4 bases, in that order; junction bases with no gene match: 8. Germline CDR1 SEHNR, CDR2 FQNEAQ (reference sequence). CDR3 in amino acids: CASSLALQGATGNTIYF. CDR3 DNA: TGTGCCAGCAGCTTAGCGCTCCAGGGGGCGACCGGAAACACCATATATTTT.

This rearrangement joins TRBV30 to TRBJ1-1, with TRBD1 identical over 7 bases. CDR1 and CDR2 from the germline V gene are GTSNPN and SVGIG (reference sequence). The CDR3 is 12 amino acids. The DNA for the CDR3 is TGTGCTTTGACAGGGCCCTGGATTGAAGCTTTCTTT. This translates into CALTGPWIEAFF.

This chain connects TRBV2 to TRBJ2-1, with D possibly matching TRBD2 (5 bases). This CDR3 region has 13 residues. V was shortened by 4 bases and J by 5 bases, with 9 bases between the two germline ends. The germline V gene has CDR1 SNHLY and CDR2 FYNNEI. In DNA form, the CDR3 reads TGTGCCAGCAGTGGGGAGCGTAACAATGAGCAGTTCTTC. Translation: CASSGERNNEQFF. Together with reference TRBV2 and TRBJ2-1, the CDR3 gives the full variable domain: EPEVTQTPSHQVTQMGQEVILRCVPISNHLYFYWYRQILGQKVEFLVSFYNNEISEKSEIFDDQFSVERPDGSNFTLKIRSTKLEDSAMYFCASSGERNNEQFFGPGTRLTVL.

The chain combines TRBV7-2 with TRBJ2-7; 8 nucleotides align to TRBD2. Unmatched junction bases numbered 4, after V lost 6 bases and J lost 6 bases. The CDR3 loop spans 12 amino acids. Looked up from germline, CDR1 is SGHTA and CDR2 is FQGNSA. The CDR3 nucleotides are TGTGCCAGCAGATTTAGCGGGACCGAGCAGTACTTC. This gives the protein CASRFSGTEQYF.

CDR3 loop: CASSQGFAGITNEKLFF. The CDR3 coding sequence is TGCGCCAGCAGCCAAGGTTTTGCAGGGATAACTAATGAAAAACTGTTTTTT. The genes are TRBV4-1 and TRBJ1-4; tentative D call: TRBD1 (5 bases). The CDR3 contains 17 residues. CDR1 and CDR2 from the germline V gene are MGHRA and YSYEKL. V lost 1 base and J 1 base, leaving 13 bases between the germline ends.

This chain uses TRBV7-9 with TRBJ2-3, with 7 bases matching TRBD1. Germline V lookup: CDR1 SEHNR, CDR2 FQNEAQ (reference sequence). CDR3 length equals 14 residues. Losses at the gene ends were 5 bases for V and 0 bases for J; bases not matched to a gene: 2. CDR3 region: CASSETGSTDTQYF. DNA of the CDR3: TGTGCCAGCAGCGAGACAGGGAGCACAGATACGCAGTATTTT.

The chain recombines TRBV5-8 with TRBJ2-5; D is perhaps TRBD1 (6 bases). Trimming stripped 2 bases from V and 1 base from J, with 9 bases between. The CDR3 spans 14 residues. Germline V lookup: CDR1 SGHTS, CDR2 YDEGEE. CDR3 in DNA: TGTGCCAGCAGCTTCGGGACAACCCAAGAGACCCAGTACTTC. Residues: CASSFGTTQETQYF.

The chain employs TRBV5-1 and TRBJ2-1, with TRBD1 identical over 9 bases. The CDR3 is 19 amino acids. J was trimmed by 5 bases and V by 0 bases; bases with no gene match: 15. The germline V gene encodes CDR1 SGHRS and CDR2 YFSETQ. The DNA for the CDR3 is TGCGCCAGCAGCTTGGGGGACAGGGCATCCGACTGGACCGACAATGAGCAGTTCTTC. Translating it yields CASSLGDRASDWTDNEQFF.

This clone was observed a single time. The gene calls are TRBV5-8 and TRBJ1-1; D may be TRBD1 (5 bases). Per germline, CDR1 SGHTS and CDR2 YDEGEE. The CDR3 consists of 11 residues. V lost 5 bases, J lost 8 bases, and 10 bases lay in between. The CDR3 loop is CASSVGGEAFF. CDR3 nucleotide sequence: TGTGCCAGCAGTGTCGGGGGAGAAGCTTTCTTT.

Written as DNA, the CDR3 is TGTGCCAGCAGCTTAGCCCAGGGGGCGGGGTACGGCTACACCTTC. This gives the protein CASSLAQGAGYGYTF. The chain links TRBV7-9 to TRBJ1-2; the match to TRBD1 covers 8 bases. The CDR3 runs to 15 residues. V trimming: 0 bases; J trimming: 8 bases; junction bases outside the gene matches: 8. Germline CDR1 reads SEHNR; CDR2 reads FQNEAQ (reference sequence).